A single sample gave rise to the 10 T cell receptor beta chains below, sequenced in a study of blood T cells in healthy people across ages. PCR was performed a second time for roughly 7 to 12 cycles using a sample-barcoded 5' primer and a J-beta primer mix. Via MiXCR, TCRdb re-called the 5' RACE reads, giving one row per CDR3 protein. The top ten hold 41% of the sample, which has about 750,000 distinct CDR3 sequences, 53% seen once. Material: blood. These receptors came from a man older than 75 in good health.

This chain joins TRBV20-1 and TRBJ1-1; D remains unclear. CDR3 length: 12 residues. CDR1 DFQATT and CDR2 SNEGSKA come from the germline V gene (reference sequence). V was pared by 6 bases and J by 0 bases, with 8 bases between. The CDR3 loop is CSALPVNTEAFF. In DNA, the CDR3 is TGCAGTGCCCTACCCGTGAACACTGAAGCTTTCTTT.

This clonotype has a handful of counts. The J gene is TRBJ2-5, the V gene TRBV14; tentative D call: TRBD2 (6 bases). The CDR3 contains 13 residues. Germline loops: CDR1 SGHDN, CDR2 FVKESK. V dropped 2 bases and J dropped 5 bases, with 9 bases sitting between them. This CDR3 reads CASSQWGVETQYF. The CDR3 DNA is TGTGCCAGCAGCCAATGGGGGGTGGAGACCCAGTACTTC. Full variable domain (missing parts from reference TRBV14 and TRBJ2-5): EAGVTQFPSHSVIEKGQTVTLRCDPISGHDNLYWYRRVMGKEIKFLLHFVKESKQDESGMPNNRFLAERTGGTYSTLKVQPAELEDSGVYFCASSQWGVETQYFGPGTRLLVL.

The chain uses TRBV18 and TRBJ2-3, with 9 bases fitting TRBD2. This CDR3 has 17 residues. V shed 1 base, J shed 1 base, and the junction held 6 bases outside the gene matches. CDR1 is KGHSH, CDR2 LQKENI, per germline. The CDR3 reads CASSPQTSGSGTDTQYF. The CDR3 region has the DNA TGTGCCAGCTCACCACAGACTAGCGGTAGTGGCACAGATACGCAGTATTTT.

The genes are TRBV12-3 or TRBV12-4 and TRBJ2-7; TRBD1 aligns across 10 bases. V shed 6 bases, J shed 4 bases, and the junction held 6 bases outside the gene matches. The CDR3 covers 14 residues. CDR3 loop: CASSPAGQGYEQYF. The CDR3 DNA reads as TGTGCCAGCAGCCCCGCGGGACAGGGGTACGAGCAGTACTTC.

Comments on this clonotype: A read error may explain this, as a much larger clone is one base away. The rearrangement joins TRBV12-3 or TRBV12-4 to TRBJ2-5, with 9 nucleotides matching TRBD1. TRBJ2-7 matches the DNA end more closely, so the J call is doubtful. The CDR3 length is 14 residues. The CDR3 here is CASSGSGQGYEQYF. CDR3 DNA: TGTGCCAGCAGTGGGTCGGGACAGGGTTACGAGCAGTACTTC.

V is TRBV24-1 and J is TRBJ2-1, with D possibly matching TRBD1 (6 bases). Trimming removed 4 bases from V and 6 bases from J, with 15 bases in between. Germline V gene sequence: CDR1 KGHDR, CDR2 SFDVKD. The CDR3 length is 15 residues. This CDR3 reads CATSDPPGHPNEQFF. CDR3 nucleotides: TGTGCCACCAGTGACCCGCCGGGACACCCCAATGAGCAGTTCTTC.

This clonotype has a single count. This chain connects TRBV6-1 to TRBJ2-5; 9 nucleotides match TRBD1. Germline CDR1 MNHNS, CDR2 SASEGT. There are 14 residues in the CDR3. J lost 7 bases, V lost 6 bases, and 9 bases had no gene match. This chain's CDR3 is CASSRDRVMGTQYF. The CDR3 coding sequence is TGTGCCAGCAGCCGGGACAGGGTGATGGGGACCCAGTACTTC.

This chain links TRBV20-1 with TRBJ2-6; the D is unclear. This CDR3 comprises 14 residues. Deletions cut 6 bases from V and 2 bases from J, with 11 bases between. CDR1 is DFQATT and CDR2 is SNEGSKA in the germline V gene (reference sequence). The CDR3 sequence: CSAENSPGANVLTF. As DNA, the CDR3 is TGCAGTGCCGAGAACAGTCCTGGGGCCAACGTCCTGACTTTC.

CDR3 region: CASSISFTAWGEQYF. The DNA for the CDR3 is TGTGCCAGTAGTATTTCCTTCACCGCCTGGGGCGAGCAGTACTTC. This chain joins TRBV19 and TRBJ2-4; no firm D call. The J call is in doubt because the DNA end fits TRBJ2-7 better. The CDR3 has 15 amino acids. Per the germline V gene, CDR1 is LNHDA and CDR2 is SQIVND (reference sequence).

This sequence joins TRBV7-9 and TRBJ1-3; D call uncertain. This CDR3 comprises 15 residues. CDR1 and CDR2 from the germline V gene are SEHNR and FQNEAQ (reference sequence). The V end was cut by 6 bases, the J end by 0 bases, with 12 bases between. The CDR3 DNA is TGTGCCAGCAGGTATGCGGAGAGCTCTGGAAACACCATATATTTT. It specifies CASRYAESSGNTIYF.